The sequence of this TCR beta chain was determined in a study of T cell responses to AZD1222 COVID-19 vaccine. Study-wide points: Spike was spanned by vaccine-associated CD4 TCRs, with dominance at 160-218 and 743-854. The study identified only six AZD1222 recipients as seropositive at baseline. Donor demographics were predominantly white British with a female majority; clonal diversity may be underestimated. After the peak T cell response, and only then, were repertoires sampled.

This clone was counted once. Antigen: not known. Distinct nucleotide sequences in the sample also encode this CDR3. This table comes from immunoSEQ multiplex PCR, and its TCRdb copy is limited to in-frame clones, with some not included. The table lists 100,000 or so clones, roughly 87% of them singletons. The CDR3 loop spans 12 amino acids. V lost 0 bases and J 2 bases, leaving 2 bases between the germline ends. The V gene's germline CDR1 is PRHDT and CDR2 FYEKMQ (reference sequence). This TCR came from an adult in good health. The starting material was peripheral blood, obtained on day 0 of AZD1222 vaccination. V gene TRBV13 combines with J gene TRBJ2-7; D gene ambiguous. CDR3: CASSLGAYEQYF. The DNA for the CDR3 is TGTGCCAGCAGCTTAGGGGCCTACGAGCAGTACTTC. The full variable domain, rest sourced from reference TRBV13 and TRBJ2-7, is AAGVIQSPRHLIKEKRETATLKCYPIPRHDTVYWYQQGPGQDPQFLISFYEKMQSDKGSIPDRFSAQQFSDYHSELNMSSLELGDSALYFCASSLGAYEQYFGPGTRLTVT.